Following are 13 T cell receptor beta chains from one sample sequenced in a study of blood T cells in healthy people across ages. Using a J-beta primer mix together with a sample-barcoded 5' primer, a second PCR was run for about 7 to 12 cycles. Each CDR3 protein is one row after TCRdb ran MiXCR on the 5' RACE reads. The sample lists about 1,600,000 distinct CDR3 sequences; around 39% were seen once. Specimen: blood. Source of these receptors: a woman aged 18-29 years in good health.

The sample holds a few counts of this clonotype. The J gene is TRBJ2-6, the V gene TRBV9; D remains ambiguous. Trimming cost V 3 bases and J 0 bases, with 7 bases left between them. The germline gives CDR1 SGDLS, CDR2 YYNGEE. This CDR3 is built from 15 residues. The CDR3 DNA reads TGTGCCAGCAGCGCACAGAGCTCTGGGGCCAACGTCCTGACTTTC. Translated: CASSAQSSGANVLTF.

The chain is built from TRBV20-1 and TRBJ1-6; D remains ambiguous. CDR3 size: 11 residues. V was pared by 5 bases and J by 14 bases, with 13 bases between. Germline-derived CDR1 and CDR2 are DFQATT and SNEGSKA (reference sequence). CDR3 loop: CSAPDPLALHF. DNA for the CDR3: TGCAGTGCTCCCGACCCCCTGGCCCTCCACTTT.

V and J are TRBV7-8 and TRBJ2-1; 13 positions match TRBD2. The DNA end favors TRBJ2-7, so the J call may be wrong. The CDR3 covers 18 residues. Germline values: CDR1 SGHVS, CDR2 FQNEAQ. CDR3 in amino acids: CASSPRLAGGLSYNEQYF. Written as DNA, the CDR3 is TGTGCCAGCAGCCCCCGACTAGCGGGGGGCCTCTCCTACAATGAGCAGTACTTC.

This clonotype is medium-sized within its sample. CDR3: CASGLGAGGYTF. The CDR3 region has the DNA TGTGCTAGTGGTTTGGGAGCCGGTGGCTACACCTTC. This sequence joins TRBV12-5 and TRBJ1-2; D remains unclear. This CDR3 spans 12 amino acids. Germline-derived CDR1 and CDR2 are LGHNT and FRNRAP. The V gene lost 1 base and the J gene lost 7 bases, with 7 bases spanning the gap. The full variable domain, rest sourced from reference TRBV12-5 and TRBJ1-2, is DARVTQTPRHKVTEMGQEVTMRCQPILGHNTVFWYRQTMMQGLELLAYFRNRAPLDDSGMPKDRFSAEMPDATLATLKIQPSEPRDSAVYFCASGLGAGGYTFGSGTRLTVV.

This rearrangement joins TRBV29-1 to TRBJ2-3; D remains unclear. CDR3 length equals 17 residues. Trimming took off 6 bases at V and 0 bases at J, with 22 bases between the two ends. Germline CDR1 is SQVTM and CDR2 is ANQGSEA. This CDR3 reads CSVPHTLGPSSTDTQYF. Written as DNA, the CDR3 is TGCAGCGTGCCACATACTCTCGGCCCCTCGAGCACAGATACGCAGTATTTT.

This clonotype turned up a few times. This chain links TRBV4-1 with TRBJ1-6, with 9 bases aligning to TRBD1. The J segment lost 9 bases and the V segment lost 3 bases, leaving 3 bases of the junction unmatched. This CDR3 spans 14 amino acids. Germline-derived CDR1 and CDR2 are MGHRA and YSYEKL. CDR3 nucleotide sequence: TGCGCCAGCAGCCAGGACAGGGGCGGTTCACCCCTCCACTTT. This codes for CASSQDRGGSPLHF.

The chain links TRBV29-1 to TRBJ1-3, with D maybe TRBD1 (5 bases). The CDR3 loop spans 17 amino acids. The V end was cut by 7 bases, the J end by 0 bases, with 22 bases between. CDR1 is SQVTM, CDR2 ANQGSEA, per germline. The DNA for the CDR3 is TGCAGCGCTCTCGGGGCAGCAAGCCGGCTCTCTGGAAACACCATATATTTT. Protein product: CSALGAASRLSGNTIYF.

V is TRBV5-1 and J is TRBJ2-7, with 14 bases matching TRBD2. Germline CDR1 is SGHRS and CDR2 is YFSETQ. The CDR3 length is 17 residues. Unmatched junction bases numbered 11, after V lost 2 bases and J lost 7 bases. CDR3 DNA: TGCGCCAGCAGCTTCGGACTAGCGGGGGGAAAAAACAATGAGCAGTACTTC. It yields the protein CASSFGLAGGKNNEQYF.

This clonotype was seen a handful of times. The gene calls are TRBV20-1 and TRBJ2-7, with D possibly matching TRBD2 (6 bases). The CDR3 contains 14 residues. Germline CDR1 and CDR2: DFQATT and SNEGSKA (reference sequence). V lost 5 bases to trimming and J lost 1 base, with 15 bases between them. DNA of the CDR3: TGCAGTGCTCGTGAGGCTAGCGATTCCTACGAGCAGTACTTC. Protein sequence: CSAREASDSYEQYF.

V and J are TRBV7-3 and TRBJ2-1, with 8 bases that match TRBD2. The CDR3 is 16 residues long. Trimming at V came to 0 bases and at J to 7 bases, leaving 8 bases not matched to a gene. CDR1 is SGHTA, CDR2 FQGTGA, per germline. CDR3 residues: CASSLTGRGATNEQFF. CDR3 DNA: TGTGCCAGCAGCTTAACTGGGCGGGGGGCCACGAATGAGCAGTTCTTC.

This chain connects TRBV28 to TRBJ2-3; 13 bases map to TRBD2. CDR1 and CDR2 from the germline V gene are MDHEN and SYDVKM. The CDR3 has 18 amino acids. With 5 bases clipped from V and 3 bases from J, the junction kept 11 bases outside the gene matches. The CDR3 bases are TGTGCCAGCAGTCCCCTAAGGAGACTAGCGGGGGGAACAGATACGCAGTATTTT. Its protein product is CASSPLRRLAGGTDTQYF.

This chain joins TRBV4-2 and TRBJ2-2; tentative D call: TRBD2 (5 bases). Per the germline V gene, CDR1 is LGHNA and CDR2 is YNFKEQ. The V end was cut by 2 bases, the J end by 5 bases, with 15 bases between. This CDR3 is built from 16 residues. Here the CDR3 reads CASSQRLGGSTGELFF. CDR3 coding DNA: TGTGCCAGCAGCCAACGCCTGGGCGGGTCGACCGGGGAGCTGTTTTTT.

This chain uses TRBV5-1 with TRBJ2-5; unclear D gene. Deletions cut 4 bases from V and 4 bases from J, with 11 bases between. CDR3 size: 13 residues. Germline V gene sequence: CDR1 SGHRS, CDR2 YFSETQ. The CDR3 nucleotides read TGCGCCAGCAGCCCAGACCGGCGAGAGACCCAGTACTTC. Translating gives CASSPDRRETQYF.